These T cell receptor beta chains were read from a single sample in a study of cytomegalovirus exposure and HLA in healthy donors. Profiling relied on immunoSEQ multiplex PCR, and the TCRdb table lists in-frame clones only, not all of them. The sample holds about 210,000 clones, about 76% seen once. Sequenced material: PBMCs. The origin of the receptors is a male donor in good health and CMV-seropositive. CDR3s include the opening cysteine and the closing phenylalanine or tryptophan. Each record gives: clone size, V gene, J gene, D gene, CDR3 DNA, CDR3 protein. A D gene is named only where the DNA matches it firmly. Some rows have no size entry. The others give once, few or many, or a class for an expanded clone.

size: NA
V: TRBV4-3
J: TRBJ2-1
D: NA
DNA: TGCGCCAGCAGCCAGGGCGCCACTAGCAGCTCCTACAATGAGCAGTTCTTC
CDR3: CASSQGATSSSYNEQFF

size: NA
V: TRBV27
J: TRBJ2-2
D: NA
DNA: TGTGCCAGCAGTTTATCGACGGGATCCGGCACCGGGGAGCTGTTTTTT
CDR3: CASSLSTGSGTGELFF

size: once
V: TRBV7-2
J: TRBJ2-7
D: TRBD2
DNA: TGTGCCAGCAGCCCCAGCGGGAGTTCCTACGAGCAGTACTTC
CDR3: CASSPSGSSYEQYF

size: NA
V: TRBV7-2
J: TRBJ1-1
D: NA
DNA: TGTGCCTCAGGGCAATTGAACACTGAAGCTTTCTTT
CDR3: CASGQLNTEAFF

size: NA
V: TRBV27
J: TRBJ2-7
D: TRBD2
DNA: TGTGCCAGCAGTACCCGAGGTAGCGGGACCCGGGAGCAGTACTTC
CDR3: CASSTRGSGTREQYF

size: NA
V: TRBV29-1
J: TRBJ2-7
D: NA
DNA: TGCAGCGTTGAGGTCAGGGGGAGGTACGAGCAGTACTTC
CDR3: CSVEVRGRYEQYF

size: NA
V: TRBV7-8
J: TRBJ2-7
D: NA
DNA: TGTGCCAGCAGCTTCAGGACTCCTAGCTACGAGCAGTACTTC
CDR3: CASSFRTPSYEQYF

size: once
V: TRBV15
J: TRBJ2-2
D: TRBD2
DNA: TGTGCCACCAGCAGTCCCGGGGAGGGATACACCGGGGAGCTGTTTTTT
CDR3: CATSSPGEGYTGELFF

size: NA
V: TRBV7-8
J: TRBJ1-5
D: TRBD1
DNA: TGTGCCAGCAGCAAGGGACAGAACAATCAGCCCCAGCATTTT
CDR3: CASSKGQNNQPQHF

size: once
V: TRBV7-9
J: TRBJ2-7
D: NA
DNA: TGTGCCAGCAGCTTTGTAGACTCCTACGAGCAGTACTTC
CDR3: CASSFVDSYEQYF

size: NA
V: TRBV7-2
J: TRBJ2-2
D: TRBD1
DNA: TGTGCCAGCAGCGAGGACAGGGGGTTTCTGGCCGGGGAGCTGTTTTTT
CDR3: CASSEDRGFLAGELFF

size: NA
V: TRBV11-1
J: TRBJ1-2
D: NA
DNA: TGTGCCAGCAGCCAAGGGGGGGATGGCTACACCTTC
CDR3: CASSQGGDGYTF

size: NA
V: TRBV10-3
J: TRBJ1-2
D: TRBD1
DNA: TGTGCCATCAGTGACCCGGGACAGGGAGTTGATGGCTACACCTTC
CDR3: CAISDPGQGVDGYTF

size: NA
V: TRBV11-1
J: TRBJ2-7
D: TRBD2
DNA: TGTGCCAGCAGCTCTGGGGTGAGGCCGGGACTAGTTTCCGACGAGCAGTACTTC
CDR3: CASSSGVRPGLVSDEQYF

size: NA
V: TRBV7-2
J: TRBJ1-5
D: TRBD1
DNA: TGTGCCAGCAGCCCCAGGACAGGGCCTAGGTCTATCGGCCCCCAGCATTTT
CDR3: CASSPRTGPRSIGPQHF

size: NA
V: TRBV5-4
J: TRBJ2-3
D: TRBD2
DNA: TGTGCCAGCAGCACATGGGTGCGGGGGAGTGGAGATACGCAGTATTTT
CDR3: CASSTWVRGSGDTQYF

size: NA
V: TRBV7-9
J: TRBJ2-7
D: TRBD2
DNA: TGTTCCAGCAGCCGATTCACTAGCGGGGGCCTCTACGAGCAGTACTTC
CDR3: CSSSRFTSGGLYEQYF

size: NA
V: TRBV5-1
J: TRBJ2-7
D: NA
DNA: TGCGCCAGCAGTCCACAGGTTTCCCACGAGCAGTACTTC
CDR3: CASSPQVSHEQYF

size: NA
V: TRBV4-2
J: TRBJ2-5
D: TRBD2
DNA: TGTGCCAGCAGCCCCGAGGGAGGGGAGGGAGAGACCCAGTACTTC
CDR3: CASSPEGGEGETQYF

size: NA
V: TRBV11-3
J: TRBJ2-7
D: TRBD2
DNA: TGTGCCAGCAGCCCTAGCGGGGGGCTAACCTACGAGCAGTACTTC
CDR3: CASSPSGGLTYEQYF

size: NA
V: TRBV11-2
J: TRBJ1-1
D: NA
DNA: TGTGCCAGCAGCTTAGAGGCCTTTCAGGGGAGCTGGACTGAAGCTTTCTTT
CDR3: CASSLEAFQGSWTEAFF

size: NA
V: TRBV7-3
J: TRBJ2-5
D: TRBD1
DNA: TGTGCCAGCAGCTTAACAGGACGACAGGGGGTGGTGGAGACCCAGTACTTC
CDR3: CASSLTGRQGVVETQYF

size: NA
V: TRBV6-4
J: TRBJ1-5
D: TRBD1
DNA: TGTACGGCGGGACAGGGGGCGATGAGCAATCAGCCCCAGCATTTT
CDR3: CTAGQGAMSNQPQHF

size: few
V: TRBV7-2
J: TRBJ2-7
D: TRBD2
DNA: TGTGCCAGCAGCTCCCGACTAGCGGGAGGGTCACTGCCCCTCGAGCAGTACTTC
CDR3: CASSSRLAGGSLPLEQYF

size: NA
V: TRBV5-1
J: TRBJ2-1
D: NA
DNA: TGCGCCAGCAACCGGGACATCACCTACAATGAGCAGTTCTTC
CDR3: CASNRDITYNEQFF

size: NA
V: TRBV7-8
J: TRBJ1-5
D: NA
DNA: TGTGCCAGCAGCTTAGCTGGGGGAGGTCAGCCCCAGCATTTT
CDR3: CASSLAGGGQPQHF

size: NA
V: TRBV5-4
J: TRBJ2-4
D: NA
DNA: TGTGCCAGCAGCTTGGACAGAAGAAACATTCAGTACTTC
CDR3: CASSLDRRNIQYF

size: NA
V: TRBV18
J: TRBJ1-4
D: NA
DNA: TGTGCCAGCTCACCACAGAGCCCTGGTGGAAAACTGTTTTTT
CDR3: CASSPQSPGGKLFF

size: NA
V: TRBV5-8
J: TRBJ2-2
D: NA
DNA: TGTGCCAGCCGGCGGTTCGCGAACACCGGGGAGCTGTTTTTT
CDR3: CASRRFANTGELFF

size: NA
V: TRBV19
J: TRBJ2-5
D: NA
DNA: TGTGCCAGTAGGCAGCTCGGTTCAGGGTTAGGAGAGACCCAGTACTTC
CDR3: CASRQLGSGLGETQYF

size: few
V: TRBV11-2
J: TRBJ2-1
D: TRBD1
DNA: TGTGCCAGCAGCTTAAACAGGGGTGGCGAGCAGTTCTTC
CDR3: CASSLNRGGEQFF

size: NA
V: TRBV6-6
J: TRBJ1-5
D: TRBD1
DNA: TGTGCCAGCAGTTACCGGGGACAGAGTCAGCCCCAGCATTTT
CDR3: CASSYRGQSQPQHF

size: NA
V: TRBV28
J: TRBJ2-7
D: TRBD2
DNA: TGTGCCAGCAGTTTACCGGGAGGGCCCTACGAGCAGTACTTC
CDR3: CASSLPGGPYEQYF

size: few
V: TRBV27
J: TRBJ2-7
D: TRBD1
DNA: TGTGCCAGCAGGAGAGGTACCGGGACAGGTATATACGAGCAGTACTTC
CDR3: CASRRGTGTGIYEQYF

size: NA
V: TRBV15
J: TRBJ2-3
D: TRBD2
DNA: TGTGCCACCAGCCCTAGCGGGGGGGTAGCAGATACGCAGTATTTT
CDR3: CATSPSGGVADTQYF

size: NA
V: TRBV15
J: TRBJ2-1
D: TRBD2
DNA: TGTGCCACCAGCGCCGGGACTAGTAATGAGCAGTTCTTC
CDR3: CATSAGTSNEQFF

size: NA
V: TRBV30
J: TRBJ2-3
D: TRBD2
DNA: TGTGCCTGGAGTGTGGGGCGGGGGAGGAATACGCAGTATTTT
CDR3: CAWSVGRGRNTQYF

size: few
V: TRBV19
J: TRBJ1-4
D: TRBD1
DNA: TGTGCCAGTAGTTCAGGGGGCTTGGGTGAAAAACTGTTTTTT
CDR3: CASSSGGLGEKLFF

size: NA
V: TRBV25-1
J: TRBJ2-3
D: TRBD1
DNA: TGTGCCAGCAGTGAATCCTTGGACAGGGAGTATTTT
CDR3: CASSESLDREYF

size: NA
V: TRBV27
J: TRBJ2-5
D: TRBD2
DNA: TGTGCCAGCAGTTTCGCGGGAGGGCGCCAAGAGACCCAGTACTTC
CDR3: CASSFAGGRQETQYF

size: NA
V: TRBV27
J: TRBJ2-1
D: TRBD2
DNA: TGTGCCAGCAGCCGGCCTAGCGGACTCCACAATGAGCAGTTCTTC
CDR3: CASSRPSGLHNEQFF

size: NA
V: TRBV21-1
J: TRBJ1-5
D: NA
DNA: TGTGCCAGCAGCAAAGTCGGGGGTCAGCCCCAGCATTTT
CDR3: CASSKVGGQPQHF

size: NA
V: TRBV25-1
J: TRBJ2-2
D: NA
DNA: TGTGCCAGCAGTGGCGCTGGTTTCGGGGAGCTGTTTTTT
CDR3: CASSGAGFGELFF

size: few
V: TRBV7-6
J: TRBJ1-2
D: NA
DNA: TGTGCCAGCAGCTTAGAGATCAGGGGCCGTGGCTACACCTTC
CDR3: CASSLEIRGRGYTF

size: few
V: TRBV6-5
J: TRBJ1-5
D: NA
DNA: TGTGCCAGCAGTGAGGGCCCCCCGGGGCCCCAGCATTTT
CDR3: CASSEGPPGPQHF

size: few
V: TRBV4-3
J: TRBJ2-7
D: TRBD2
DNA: TGCGCCAGCAGCCAAGGACTAGCGGGGCCCTGGTACGAGCAGTACTTC
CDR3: CASSQGLAGPWYEQYF

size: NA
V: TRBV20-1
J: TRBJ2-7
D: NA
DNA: TGCAGTGCTAGTCAAGAGTTTGAGCAGTACTTC
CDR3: CSASQEFEQYF

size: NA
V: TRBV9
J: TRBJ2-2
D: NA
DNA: TGTGCCAGCAGCTCGTCGACAGCGATGAACACCGGGGAGCTGTTTTTT
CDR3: CASSSSTAMNTGELFF

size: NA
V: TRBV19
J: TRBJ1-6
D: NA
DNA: TGTGCCAGTATTACAGCTGCCAACAATAATTCACCCCTCCACTTT
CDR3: CASITAANNNSPLHF